A selection of T cell receptor beta chains follows, all from one sample in a study of T-cell memory formation after mild COVID-19. Via MiXCR, TCRdb re-called the 5' RACE reads, giving one row per CDR3 protein. The sample lists hundreds of thousands of distinct CDR3 sequences, 17% occurring once. Input material: PBMCs or a T cell subset sorted from them (not recorded which). The receptor source for this set is an adult woman who had mild COVID-19 (a few samples of this study predate the infection). Cell type and time point are not known. The CDR3 runs from the conserved cysteine through the conserved F or W. The D gene is left open where the match is weak. A row's size may be missing; if present it is once, few, many or a size class.

TRBJ2-2,TRBD2,TRBV7-9,NA,CASSLELVTSGSSGELFF,TGTGCCAGCAGCTTAGAGTTGGTGACTAGCGGGAGCTCCGGGGAGCTGTTTTTT
TRBJ2-1,NA,TRBV3-1,many,CASSQAGGEILSYNEQFF,TGTGCCAGCAGCCAAGCCGGGGGCGAAATCCTCTCCTACAATGAGCAGTTCTTC
TRBJ1-2,NA,TRBV6-5,NA,CASSYGGPWDGYTF,TGTGCCAGCAGTTACGGGGGGCCTTGGGATGGCTACACCTTC
TRBJ2-7,NA,TRBV19,NA,CASSISRGGPDEQYF,TGTGCCAGTAGTATATCCCGGGGAGGACCGGACGAGCAGTACTTC
TRBJ1-6,TRBD1,TRBV7-2,few,CASSLVLQGAGSPLHF,TGTGCCAGCAGCTTAGTATTACAGGGGGCAGGTTCACCCCTCCACTTT
TRBJ2-3,NA,TRBV3-1,NA,CASSQGPDTQYF,TGTGCCAGCAGCCAGGGTCCAGATACGCAGTATTTT
TRBJ1-1,NA,TRBV9,few,CASSGGLTNTEAFF,TGTGCCAGCAGCGGGGGGCTGACCAACACTGAAGCTTTCTTT
TRBJ2-3,NA,TRBV25-1,few,CASSEVLATQYF,TGTGCCAGCAGTGAAGTGCTCGCTACGCAGTATTTT
TRBJ2-5,NA,TRBV6-5,many,CASSYSWGETQYF,TGTGCCAGCAGTTACTCGTGGGGAGAGACCCAGTACTTC
TRBJ2-3,NA,TRBV5-6,few,CASSLRSADTQYF,TGTGCCAGCAGCTTGCGGTCCGCAGATACGCAGTATTTT
TRBJ1-5,NA,TRBV5-1,few,CASSPDLNQPQHF,TGCGCCAGCAGCCCCGATCTGAATCAGCCCCAGCATTTT
TRBJ2-1,TRBD2,TRBV7-3,NA,CASSLNGLAGGLEQFF,TGTGCCAGCAGCTTAAACGGACTAGCGGGGGGGCTTGAGCAGTTCTTC
TRBJ2-5,NA,TRBV18,NA,CASSPQDYRETQYF,TGTGCCAGCTCACCACAGGACTACAGAGAGACCCAGTACTTC
TRBJ2-7,TRBD2,TRBV5-1,many,CASSLGLAGGYEQYF,TGCGCCAGCAGCCTGGGCCTAGCGGGGGGCTACGAGCAGTACTTC
TRBJ2-7,NA,TRBV19,few,CASSAPGYPYEQYF,TGTGCCAGTAGTGCACCGGGATATCCCTACGAGCAGTACTTC
TRBJ2-5,TRBD1,TRBV5-1,few,CASSRGPGGGETQYF,TGCGCCAGCAGCCGCGGTCCAGGGGGCGGCGAGACCCAGTACTTC
TRBJ1-6,TRBD1,TRBV3-1,many,CASSQVGQGLSPLHF,TGTGCCAGCAGCCAAGTCGGACAGGGTCTTTCACCCCTCCACTTT
TRBJ2-5,TRBD2,TRBV18,NA,CASSPILAGSEETQYF,TGTGCCAGCTCACCAATACTAGCGGGTTCCGAAGAGACCCAGTACTTC
TRBJ1-5,NA,TRBV5-8,few,CASTRVNQPQHF,TGTGCCAGCACTCGTGTCAATCAGCCCCAGCATTTT
TRBJ1-1,NA,TRBV6-6,NA,CASSYSARDGTEAFF,TGTGCCAGCAGTTACTCGGCTCGGGATGGCACTGAAGCTTTCTTT
TRBJ1-4,TRBD1,TRBV9,few,CASSPTLQGQIEKLFF,TGTGCCAGCAGCCCGACTCTACAGGGGCAGATTGAAAAACTGTTTTTT
TRBJ1-1,TRBD1,TRBV12-3/TRBV12-4,few,CASILTGGTEAFF,TGTGCCAGCATTTTGACAGGGGGCACTGAAGCTTTCTTT
TRBJ2-4,TRBD2,TRBV4-3,few,CASSTQTSGSIQNIQYF,TGCGCCAGCAGCACCCAAACTAGCGGGAGTATCCAAAACATTCAGTACTTC
TRBJ1-2,NA,TRBV18,few,CASSPRNGEVTNYGYTF,TGTGCCAGCTCACCACGGAACGGGGAGGTTACTAACTATGGCTACACCTTC
TRBJ1-2,NA,TRBV18,once,CASSPADDYGYTF,TGTGCCAGCTCACCGGCAGATGACTATGGCTACACCTTC
TRBJ2-3,TRBD2,TRBV12-3/TRBV12-4,few,CASSSWTSGGTDTQYF,TGTGCCAGCAGTTCCTGGACTAGCGGGGGGACAGATACGCAGTATTTT
TRBJ1-2,TRBD1,TRBV25-1,NA,CASSFTGAYANGYTF,TGTGCCAGCAGTTTTACAGGGGCATATGCGAATGGCTACACCTTC
TRBJ2-3,NA,TRBV6-6,once,CASRGEWDTQYF,TGTGCCAGCAGGGGAGAATGGGATACGCAGTATTTT
TRBJ2-3,NA,TRBV15,NA,CATTLGADTQYF,TGTGCCACAACCCTAGGGGCAGATACGCAGTATTTT
TRBJ2-2,NA,TRBV7-9,few,CASSSPGAGELFF,TGTGCCAGCAGCTCGCCTGGGGCCGGGGAGCTGTTTTTT
TRBJ2-7,NA,TRBV12-3/TRBV12-4,few,CASSILRGGEQYF,TGTGCCAGCAGTATACTACGTGGAGGCGAGCAGTACTTC
TRBJ2-1,NA,TRBV12-3/TRBV12-4,many,CASSFWGTSSYNEQFF,TGTGCCAGCAGTTTTTGGGGCACCAGCTCCTACAATGAGCAGTTCTTC
TRBJ2-5,NA,TRBV9,NA,CASGTNSRRETQYF,TGTGCCAGCGGTACGAACAGCCGGAGGGAGACCCAGTACTTC
TRBJ2-7,NA,TRBV27,few,CASSLSHSPTYEQYF,TGTGCCAGCAGTTTGTCGCACAGCCCTACCTACGAGCAGTACTTC
TRBJ2-1,NA,TRBV24-1,NA,CATSDSHLGNNEQFF,TGTGCCACCAGTGATTCCCATTTGGGAAACAATGAGCAGTTCTTC
TRBJ2-7,NA,TRBV7-3,many,CASSRDSNYEQYF,TGTGCCAGCAGCCGGGACTCTAACTACGAGCAGTACTTC
TRBJ1-2,NA,TRBV14,NA,CASSQGGVSYGYTF,TGTGCCAGCAGCCAAGGTGGCGTGAGCTATGGCTACACCTTC
TRBJ2-3,TRBD2,TRBV19,NA,CATQTTSGGLTDTQYF,TGTGCCACCCAAACGACTAGCGGGGGGCTAACAGATACGCAGTATTTT